This is a list of T cell receptor beta chains from one sample in a study of blood T cell repertoires in COVID-19. Profiling relied on immunoSEQ multiplex PCR, and the TCRdb table lists in-frame clones only, not all of them. The sample includes around 150,000 clones, roughly 83% of them seen just once. Sequenced material: PBMCs or T cells enriched from blood (not recorded which). The receptors here all came from a woman in her fifties or sixties who had recovered from COVID-19. Each CDR3 is given with its conserved first and last residue. The D gene is left open where the match is weak. Clone size, where shown, is once, few, many, or a class for clones that have expanded.

j_call	clone_size	v_call	d_call	cdr3_aa	cdr3_nt
TRBJ2-3	-	TRBV4-2	TRBD2	CASSQGPAGGLSDTQYF	TGTGCCAGCAGCCAAGGGCCAGCGGGGGGCCTTTCTGATACGCAGTATTTT
TRBJ1-2	few	TRBV6-1	TRBD1	CASSDRTGYGYTF	TGTGCCAGCAGTGACCGGACAGGGTACGGCTACACCTTC
TRBJ2-5	-	TRBV14	-	CASSQAGRETQYF	TGTGCCAGCAGCCAAGCAGGCCGGGAGACCCAGTACTTC
TRBJ2-1	-	TRBV7-9	TRBD1	CASSFGPGTANEQFF	TGTGCCAGCAGCTTTGGTCCCGGGACAGCCAATGAGCAGTTCTTC
TRBJ1-2	-	TRBV11-2	TRBD1	CASSPETGGHYGYTF	TGTGCCAGCAGCCCGGAGACAGGGGGTCACTATGGCTACACCTTC
TRBJ2-1	-	TRBV18	TRBD2	CASSPLRAGERVEQFF	TGTGCCAGCTCACCCCTCCGAGCGGGAGAACGGGTTGAGCAGTTCTTC
TRBJ2-7	-	TRBV18	TRBD2	CASSRGTSGRSEQYF	TGTGCCAGCTCACGTGGGACTAGCGGGAGGTCCGAGCAGTACTTC
TRBJ2-5	-	TRBV2	-	CASSVGGRETQYF	TGTGCCAGCAGTGTGGGGGGGCGGGAGACCCAGTACTTC
TRBJ1-6	-	TRBV28	TRBD1	CASNPGQSRTPLHF	TGTGCCAGCAATCCGGGACAGTCGCGTACACCCCTCCACTTT
TRBJ2-1	-	TRBV27	TRBD2	CASSPDSGGSPHEQFF	TGTGCCAGCAGCCCGGATAGCGGGGGGTCCCCCCATGAGCAGTTCTTC
TRBJ1-4	-	TRBV11-2	TRBD1	CASSRGTVGEKLFF	TGTGCCAGCAGCCGAGGGACAGTTGGAGAAAAACTGTTTTTT